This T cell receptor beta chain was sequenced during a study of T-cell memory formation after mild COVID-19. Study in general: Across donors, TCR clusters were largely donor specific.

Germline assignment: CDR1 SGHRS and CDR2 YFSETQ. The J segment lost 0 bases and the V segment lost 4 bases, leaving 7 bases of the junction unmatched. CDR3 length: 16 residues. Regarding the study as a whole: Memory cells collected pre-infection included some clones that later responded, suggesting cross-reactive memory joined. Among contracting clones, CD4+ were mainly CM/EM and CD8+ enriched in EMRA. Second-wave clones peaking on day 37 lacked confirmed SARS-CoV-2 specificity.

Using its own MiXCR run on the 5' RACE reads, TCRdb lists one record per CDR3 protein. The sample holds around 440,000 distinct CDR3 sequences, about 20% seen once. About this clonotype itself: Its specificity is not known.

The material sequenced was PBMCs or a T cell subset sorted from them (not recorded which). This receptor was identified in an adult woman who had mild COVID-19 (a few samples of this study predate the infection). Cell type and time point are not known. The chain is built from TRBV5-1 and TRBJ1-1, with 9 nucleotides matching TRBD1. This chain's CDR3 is CASSPGTGPLNTEAFF. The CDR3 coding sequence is TGCGCCAGCAGCCCCGGGACAGGGCCGTTGAACACTGAAGCTTTCTTT.